This T cell receptor beta chain was identified in a study of cytomegalovirus exposure and HLA in healthy donors. Study-level findings and limits: TCR beta sequences reportedly predicted most subjects' HLA-A and HLA-B alleles accurately. Investigators reported about 160 TCR beta chains as tied to cytomegalovirus. As immune exposure information, only CMV serostatus was available.

The PCR had 60 Vbeta and 13 Jbeta primers. TCRdb's copy holds only in-frame clones and misses some; the assay was immunoSEQ multiplex PCR. This table has some 120,000 clones, just over 15% appearing once. Remarks on this clone: Its antigen remains unidentified.

Regarding donors, all were healthy bone marrow donors. This TCR came from a woman between 18 and 30 years old in good health and CMV-seronegative. The sample was PBMCs.

The CDR3 nucleotides read TGTGCCAGCAGCACTCCGGGACAGGGACCGTATGGCTACACCTTC. Protein sequence: CASSTPGQGPYGYTF. This chain connects TRBV5-4 to TRBJ1-2; 9 bases map to TRBD1. Germline trimming cut 4 bases from V and 5 bases from J; bases unmatched to any gene: 9. Germline V gives CDR1 SGHNT, CDR2 YYREEE (reference sequence). The CDR3 runs to 15 residues. The full variable domain, rest sourced from reference TRBV5-4 and TRBJ1-2, is ETGVTQSPTHLIKTRGQQVTLRCSSQSGHNTVSWYQQALGQGPQFIFQYYREEENGRGNFPPRFSGLQFPNYSSELNVNALELDDSALYLCASSTPGQGPYGYTFGSGTRLTVV.